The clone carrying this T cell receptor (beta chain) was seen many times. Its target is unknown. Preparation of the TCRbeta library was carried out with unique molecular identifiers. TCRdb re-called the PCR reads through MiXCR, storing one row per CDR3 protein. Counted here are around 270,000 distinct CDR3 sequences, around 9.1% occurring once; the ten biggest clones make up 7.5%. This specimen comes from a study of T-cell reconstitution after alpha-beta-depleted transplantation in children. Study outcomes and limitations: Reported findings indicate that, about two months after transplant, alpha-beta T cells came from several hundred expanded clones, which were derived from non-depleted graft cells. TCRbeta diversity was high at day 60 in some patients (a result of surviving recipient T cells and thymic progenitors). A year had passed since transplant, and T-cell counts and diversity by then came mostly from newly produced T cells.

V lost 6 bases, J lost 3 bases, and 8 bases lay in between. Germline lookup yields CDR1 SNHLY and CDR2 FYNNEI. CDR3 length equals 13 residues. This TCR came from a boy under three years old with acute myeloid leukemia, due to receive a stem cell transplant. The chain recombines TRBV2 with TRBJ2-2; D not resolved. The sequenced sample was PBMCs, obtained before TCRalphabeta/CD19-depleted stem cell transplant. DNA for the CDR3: TGTGCCAGCAGAAAGCCCTACACCGGGGAGCTGTTTTTT. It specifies CASRKPYTGELFF.